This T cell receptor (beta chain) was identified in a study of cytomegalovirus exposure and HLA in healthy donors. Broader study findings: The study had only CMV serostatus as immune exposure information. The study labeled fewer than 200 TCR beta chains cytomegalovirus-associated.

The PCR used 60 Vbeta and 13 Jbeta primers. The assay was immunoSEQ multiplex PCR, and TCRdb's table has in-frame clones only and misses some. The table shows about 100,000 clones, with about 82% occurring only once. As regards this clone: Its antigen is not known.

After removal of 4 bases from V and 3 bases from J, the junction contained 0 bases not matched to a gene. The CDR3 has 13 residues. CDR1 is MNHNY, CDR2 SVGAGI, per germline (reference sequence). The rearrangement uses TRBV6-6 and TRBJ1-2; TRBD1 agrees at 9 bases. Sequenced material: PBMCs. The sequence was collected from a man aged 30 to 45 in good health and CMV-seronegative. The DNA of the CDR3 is TGTGCCAGCAGTTGGGACAGGGACTATGGCTACACCTTC. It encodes CASSWDRDYGYTF.